Each of the 25 T cell receptor beta chains below was sequenced from the same sample in a study of identical twins. TCRdb reprocessed the 5' RACE reads with MiXCR, giving one entry per CDR3 protein. The sample yields 300,000 to 400,000 distinct CDR3 sequences, around 12% seen once. The sample also formed part of further work on yellow fever vaccine responses in identical twins.

The material sequenced was CD8+ T cells sorted from blood. These receptors were obtained from a young woman in good health.

This clonotype was observed a handful of times. The chain uses TRBV20-1 and TRBJ2-1, with 10 nucleotides matching TRBD2. The CDR3 contains 16 residues. V gave up 0 bases and J gave up 9 bases; unmatched junction bases: 11. The germline V gene has CDR1 DFQATT and CDR2 SNEGSKA (reference sequence). Here the CDR3 DNA reads TGCAGTGCTAGAGATCTGGGTAGCGGGGGGCCCAGTGAGCAGTTCTTC. As protein: CSARDLGSGGPSEQFF.

This clonotype was seen a single time. The chain links TRBV11-2 to TRBJ2-1, with unresolved D. V gave up 10 bases and J gave up 4 bases, with 23 bases separating them. The CDR3 consists of 16 residues. CDR1 SGHAT and CDR2 FQNNGV come from the germline V gene. The CDR3 is CATSPNNLHTYNEQFF. CDR3 nucleotide sequence: TGTGCCACCTCACCGAATAATCTCCACACGTACAATGAGCAGTTCTTC.

This clonotype came up many times. This chain connects TRBV15 to TRBJ2-1; 7 bases are a match to TRBD2. V lost 0 bases and J lost 10; bases outside the gene matches: 9. The CDR3 is 15 residues long. Per the germline V gene, CDR1 is LNHNV and CDR2 is YYDKDF (reference sequence). CDR3 bases: TGTGCCACCAGCAGAGATCCAAAGGGACTACCGGAGCAGTTCTTC. Its protein product is CATSRDPKGLPEQFF.

The chain uses TRBV12-3 or TRBV12-4 and TRBJ2-3; TRBD2 matches 7 bases. The V gene end was trimmed by 4 bases and the J gene end by 0 bases; junction bases not matched to a gene: 1. CDR3 size: 14 residues. CDR3 bases: TGTGCCAGCAGTTCAGCGGGGAGCACAGATACGCAGTATTTT. Protein: CASSSAGSTDTQYF.

This clonotype has more than one count but fewer than ten. The chain combines TRBV14 with TRBJ2-3; D is perhaps TRBD2 (6 bases). From germline, CDR1 is SGHDN and CDR2 FVKESK. This CDR3 contains 18 residues. Trimming stripped 4 bases from V and 2 bases from J, with 22 bases between. The CDR3 DNA reads as TGTGCCAGCAGCCTTGGGAAACCGGGACTCCTATTCACAGATACGCAGTATTTT. Translated: CASSLGKPGLLFTDTQYF. Together with reference TRBV14 and TRBJ2-3, the CDR3 gives the full variable domain: EAGVTQFPSHSVIEKGQTVTLRCDPISGHDNLYWYRRVMGKEIKFLLHFVKESKQDESGMPNNRFLAERTGGTYSTLKVQPAELEDSGVYFCASSLGKPGLLFTDTQYFGPGTRLTVL.

The chain employs TRBV10-1 and TRBJ2-1, with 16 bases that match TRBD2. The CDR3 sequence is 18 residues long. CDR1 WNHNN and CDR2 SYGVQD come from the germline V gene (reference sequence). V trimming: 10 bases; J trimming: 0 bases; junction bases outside the gene matches: 9. The CDR3 here is CATSSGLAGGSSYNEQFF. The CDR3 DNA is TGCGCCACCTCCTCGGGACTAGCGGGAGGGAGCTCCTACAATGAGCAGTTCTTC.

This chain links TRBV4-1 with TRBJ2-7; 12 nucleotides agree with TRBD2. CDR3 size: 16 residues. Germline CDR1 reads MGHRA; CDR2 reads YSYEKL. V gave up 3 bases and J gave up 6 bases; unmatched junction bases: 9. CDR3 amino acids: CASSHYLAGGSSEQYF. The CDR3 DNA is TGCGCCAGCAGCCACTACCTAGCGGGAGGGTCATCCGAGCAGTACTTC.

The genes are TRBV20-1 and TRBJ2-7, with D unresolved. The CDR3 extends over 14 amino acids. Trimming removed 3 bases from V and 0 bases from J, with 12 bases in between. CDR1 and CDR2 (germline): DFQATT, SNEGSKA (reference sequence). The CDR3, as DNA: TGCAGTGCTAGTTGGCAGATTCACTCCTACGAGCAGTACGTC. Protein: CSASWQIHSYEQYV.

This clonotype has a count of ten or more. The chain couples TRBV4-1 to TRBJ2-7; tentative D call: TRBD2 (6 bases). CDR3 length: 13 residues. In germline, CDR1 is MGHRA, CDR2 YSYEKL. The ends were cut back, 1 base at V and 3 bases at J, with 7 bases in the middle. The CDR3, as DNA: TGCGCCAGCAGCCAAGGGGAGGTCTACGAGCAGTACTTC. Protein: CASSQGEVYEQYF.

This clonotype was seen a few times. This sequence joins TRBV6-5 and TRBJ1-2, with unresolved D. With 0 bases removed from V and 2 bases from J, the gap between germline ends came to 7 bases. The CDR3 is 14 amino acids. CDR1 is MNHEY and CDR2 is SVGAGI in the germline V gene. CDR3 residues: CASSYSIRNYGYTF. Here the CDR3 DNA reads TGTGCCAGCAGTTACTCGATTAGGAACTATGGCTACACCTTC.

Only a few counts were recorded for this clonotype. J is TRBJ1-2 and V is TRBV9, with no clear D. Germline loops: CDR1 SGDLS, CDR2 YYNGEE. This CDR3 has 18 residues. V was pared by 0 bases and J by 4 bases, with 22 bases between. CDR3 bases: TGTGCCAGCAGCGTAGCTACCCCCCTCTCGGCAGGCAGCTATGGCTACACCTTC. Protein: CASSVATPLSAGSYGYTF. Full variable domain (rest looked up from reference TRBV9 and TRBJ1-2): DSGVTQTPKHLITATGQRVTLRCSPRSGDLSVYWYQQSLDQGLQFLIQYYNGEERAKGNILERFSAQQFPDLHSELNLSSLELGDSALYFCASSVATPLSAGSYGYTFGSGTRLTVV.

This clonotype showed up many times. The chain recombines TRBV12-3 or TRBV12-4 with TRBJ2-2; D unresolved. This CDR3 has 14 residues. Between the trimmed V and J ends, which lost 0 bases and 5 bases, there was a span of 7 bases. The CDR3 reads CASSLAGLTGELFF. CDR3 DNA: TGTGCCAGCAGTTTAGCAGGGCTGACCGGGGAGCTGTTTTTT.

This clonotype was counted between two and nine times. The chain recombines TRBV20-1 with TRBJ2-2; D possibly uses TRBD1 or TRBD2 (5 bases each). There are 14 residues in the CDR3. Trimming cost V 0 bases and J 6 bases, with 11 bases left between them. Germline loops: CDR1 DFQATT, CDR2 SNEGSKA (reference sequence). The CDR3 here is CSARDDRDAGELFF. CDR3 coding DNA: TGCAGTGCTAGAGATGACCGGGACGCCGGGGAGCTGTTTTTT.

This clonotype came up many times. The chain uses TRBV21-1 and TRBJ1-1; TRBD1 is taken as the D call from the table, unchecked against the DNA. TRBV21-1 is designated a pseudogene. The CDR3 totals 12 residues. Written as DNA, the CDR3 is TGTGCCAGCGGGGGAACAAACACTGAAGCTTTCTTT. It specifies CASGGTNTEAFF.

This rearrangement joins TRBV6-5 to TRBJ2-7; D not resolved. Germline V gene lookup returns CDR1 MNHEY and CDR2 SVGAGI. The CDR3 length is 15 residues. The V end lost 0 bases, the J end lost 3 bases, and 12 bases lay between the germline ends. The DNA for the CDR3 is TGTGCCAGCAGTTACTCGGAACCGTTCAACTACGAGCAGTACTTC. Translating it yields CASSYSEPFNYEQYF.

This chain links TRBV20-1 with TRBJ2-1; D call uncertain. Trimming cost V 5 bases and J 2 bases, with 13 bases left between them. CDR1 and CDR2 from the germline V gene are DFQATT and SNEGSKA (reference sequence). The CDR3 length is 14 residues. The CDR3, as DNA: TGCAGTGCTCTGTTGCCTAAAACCTACAATGAGCAGTTCTTC. Its protein product is CSALLPKTYNEQFF.

This clonotype was seen only a few times. This rearrangement joins TRBV29-1 to TRBJ2-1; maybe TRBD1 (6 bases). Deletions cut 2 bases from V and 10 bases from J, with 15 bases between. This CDR3 comprises 13 residues. CDR1 and CDR2 from the germline V gene are SQVTM and ANQGSEA. The CDR3 DNA follows: TGCAGCGTTGAAAGGGGGACCGAGGGGGAGCAGTTCTTC. It translates to CSVERGTEGEQFF.

This chain joins TRBV11-2 and TRBJ2-5, with D tentatively TRBD2 (5 bases). The CDR3 has 14 amino acids. Trimming took 3 bases from V and 0 from J, leaving 8 bases between them. The germline gives CDR1 SGHAT, CDR2 FQNNGV. The chain's CDR3 is CASSFYGDQETQYF. The CDR3, as DNA: TGTGCCAGCAGCTTTTACGGGGACCAAGAGACCCAGTACTTC.

There are a few counts of this clonotype. The chain combines TRBV3-1 with TRBJ2-7, with D tentatively TRBD2 (5 bases). The germline gives CDR1 LGHDT, CDR2 YNNKEL (reference sequence). CDR3 length: 16 residues. Trimming pared 4 bases from V and 3 bases from J, leaving 19 bases between. CDR3 DNA sequence: TGTGCCAGCAGCCCAAGGGTTGGACTGGGAAACTACGAGCAGTACTTC. Its translation: CASSPRVGLGNYEQYF.

The V call is TRBV5-6, the J call TRBJ2-1; no clear D gene. V was pared by 0 bases and J by 2 bases, with 6 bases between. The CDR3 is 14 residues long. Per germline, CDR1 SGHDT and CDR2 YYEEEE. The CDR3: CASSLGLTYNEQFF. The CDR3 nucleotides are TGTGCCAGCAGCTTGGGGCTCACCTACAATGAGCAGTTCTTC.

The genes are TRBV15 and TRBJ2-1; perhaps TRBD2 as D (5 bases). Between the trimmed V and J ends, which lost 0 bases and 0 bases, there was a span of 15 bases. CDR3 length equals 18 residues. Germline V gene sequence: CDR1 LNHNV, CDR2 YYDKDF (reference sequence). This chain's CDR3 is CATSRDAEDFSSYNEQFF. CDR3 nucleotides: TGTGCCACCAGCAGAGATGCGGAGGACTTCAGCTCCTACAATGAGCAGTTCTTC.

The chain has TRBV7-8 and TRBJ2-7; tentatively, D is TRBD1 or TRBD2 (6 bases each). Trimming took 5 bases from V and 0 from J, leaving 14 bases between them. This CDR3 contains 15 residues. Germline assignment: CDR1 SGHVS and CDR2 FQNEAQ. CDR3 region: CASSIGQTSSYEQYF. The CDR3 DNA follows: TGTGCCAGCAGCATCGGACAGACTAGCTCCTACGAGCAGTACTTC.

This sequence joins TRBV12-3 or TRBV12-4 and TRBJ2-7, with a possible D match to TRBD2 (6 bases). V lost 6 bases, J lost 3 bases, and 6 bases lay in between. The CDR3 runs to 11 residues. CDR3 protein: CASREGYEQYF. The CDR3, as DNA: TGTGCCAGCAGGGAGGGCTACGAGCAGTACTTC.

A few counts support this clonotype. The rearrangement links TRBV2 to TRBJ1-6; D ambiguous. The germline V gene encodes CDR1 SNHLY and CDR2 FYNNEI. V was trimmed by 4 bases and J by 8 bases, leaving 18 bases between them. The CDR3 is made up of 16 amino acids. The CDR3 region has the DNA TGTGCCAGCAGTGGGAATGAGGCCCCGAGGTATTCACCCCTCCACTTT. Translated, it gives CASSGNEAPRYSPLHF. Drawing the rest from reference TRBV2 and TRBJ1-6, the complete variable domain is EPEVTQTPSHQVTQMGQEVILRCVPISNHLYFYWYRQILGQKVEFLVSFYNNEISEKSEIFDDQFSVERPDGSNFTLKIRSTKLEDSAMYFCASSGNEAPRYSPLHFGNGTRLTVT.

This clonotype was counted at least ten times. The chain has TRBV5-6 and TRBJ2-1; D is perhaps TRBD1 (6 bases). The length of the CDR3 is 14 residues. V lost 4 bases and J 2 bases, leaving 10 bases between the germline ends. Germline V gives CDR1 SGHDT, CDR2 YYEEEE. The CDR3 loop is CASSPRDTYNEQFF. The CDR3 nucleotides are TGTGCCAGCAGCCCCCGGGACACCTACAATGAGCAGTTCTTC.